This TCR beta chain emerged from a study of OX40 agonist ivuxolimab in advanced cancers. Libraries were prepared by immunoSEQ multiplex PCR; TCRdb keeps only in-frame clonotypes and omits some of them. The table shows 90,000 to 100,000 clones, with around nine tenths occurring only once. Germline V lookup: CDR1 SGHRS, CDR2 YFSETQ. Trimming shortened V by 6 bases and J by 4 bases, and 16 bases separated the two germline ends. The CDR3 is 14 amino acids. The rearrangement joins TRBV5-1 to TRBJ1-1; TRBD1 might be the D (5 bases). The clonotype originates from an adult with an advanced solid tumor such as melanoma, head and neck, liver or kidney cancer. Sequenced material: CD4+ or CD8+ T cells sorted from blood, taken in a trial of the OX40 agonist ivuxolimab. CDR3 in amino acids: CASTRGLWGTEAFF. The CDR3 coding sequence is TGCGCCAGCACCCGGGGGTTATGGGGCACTGAAGCTTTCTTT.